This T cell receptor beta chain was observed in a study of T-cell reconstitution after alpha-beta-depleted transplantation in children. Whole-study results and caveats: Reported findings indicate that, about two months after transplant, alpha-beta T cells came from several hundred expanded clones, which were derived from non-depleted graft cells. Surviving recipient T cells and thymic progenitors underlay high day-60 TCRbeta diversity in some patients. By one year post-transplant, T-cell counts and diversity largely arose from T cells that were newly produced.

V lost 4 bases and J lost 4, with 15 bases in between. Per the germline V gene, CDR1 is LGHNA and CDR2 is YSLEER. The CDR3 is made up of 15 amino acids. Library preparation (for TCRbeta) was performed with unique molecular identifiers. In TCRdb, the PCR reads were re-called with MiXCR into one record per CDR3 protein. The data show 350,000 to 500,000 distinct CDR3 sequences, over 40% seen once. This clonotype was recorded many times. Its target is not known. The chain employs TRBV4-3 and TRBJ2-3; D might be TRBD2 (5 bases). The source is a girl aged 2-10 years with aplastic anemia, due to receive a stem cell transplant. This sample comprised PBMCs, obtained before TCRalphabeta/CD19-depleted stem cell transplant. CDR3 coding DNA: TGCGCCAGCAGCCCTATCCCTGGACTGGCAGATACGCAGTATTTT. Its translation is CASSPIPGLADTQYF.